The clone carrying this T cell receptor beta chain was seen at least ten times. Its target is not known. MiXCR, run by TCRdb on the 5' RACE reads, gives a single entry per CDR3 protein. The data hold roughly 380,000 distinct CDR3 sequences, with 28% observed a single time. The data stem from a study of identical twins' blood T cells. Broader study findings: Abundant TCRbeta CDR3s overlapped more between twins than with unrelated donors.

This CDR3 is 16 amino acids long. The V gene lost 2 bases and the J gene lost 2 bases, with 12 bases spanning the gap. The V gene's germline CDR1 is LGHDT and CDR2 YNNKEL (reference sequence). The sample was PBMCs. The gene calls are TRBV3-1 and TRBJ2-2; maybe TRBD1 (5 bases). This clonotype originated in a woman aged 18 to 55 in good health. DNA of the CDR3: TGTGCCAGCAGCCAATCCCCAGGGCTTAACACCGGGGAGCTGTTTTTT. Its translation is CASSQSPGLNTGELFF.